This paragraph reports one T cell receptor (beta chain). The sample holds other DNA sequences that translate to the same CDR3. The data are from a study of T cell responses to AZD1222 COVID-19 vaccine. Study-wide background: Pooled together were second doses at about 4 or about 12 weeks.

The CDR3 is 15 residues long. V lost 2 bases and J 0 bases, leaving 8 bases between the germline ends. Germline V gives CDR1 LNHDA, CDR2 SQIVND (reference sequence). TCRdb's copy holds only in-frame clones and misses some; the assay was immunoSEQ multiplex PCR. The repertoire has 45,000 to 60,000 clones, 70% to 90% of them found once; the top ten carry 16%. The rearrangement joins TRBV19 to TRBJ1-5; a weak D match, TRBD1 (6 bases). The specimen comprised peripheral blood, sampled on day 0 of AZD1222 vaccination. This clonotype was sampled from an adult in good health. CDR3 sequence reads: CASSITGISNQPQHF. CDR3 sequence (DNA): TGTGCCAGTAGTATAACAGGGATTAGCAATCAGCCCCAGCATTTT.